A single sample gave rise to the 18 T cell receptor beta chains below, sequenced in a study of cytomegalovirus exposure and HLA in healthy donors. Primers: 60 Vbeta forward and 13 Jbeta reverse. Only in-frame clones appear in the TCRdb table, and some are missing; sequencing was by immunoSEQ multiplex PCR. The table records around 190,000 clones, around 80% of them present only once. Specimen: PBMCs. All receptors come from a man aged 25 to 40 in good health and CMV-seronegative.

The chain recombines TRBV25-1 with TRBJ1-5; D is undetermined. Germline loops: CDR1 MGHDK, CDR2 SYGVNS. The CDR3 extends over 11 amino acids. Deletions cut 3 bases from V and 10 bases from J, with 7 bases between. CDR3 nucleotides: TGTGCCAGCAGTGACGCGGGACCCCAGCATTTT. Its translation: CASSDAGPQHF.

This chain connects TRBV9 to TRBJ2-3, with 8 bases lining up with TRBD2. Germline CDR1 reads SGDLS; CDR2 reads YYNGEE. The CDR3 is made up of 16 amino acids. The trim removed 4 bases at V and 3 bases at J, leaving 10 bases unmatched. The CDR3 sequence is CASSPQRESWTDTQYF. As DNA, the CDR3 is TGTGCCAGCAGCCCTCAGCGGGAGAGTTGGACAGATACGCAGTATTTT.

This sequence joins TRBV30 and TRBJ2-1; 7 positions match TRBD2. The CDR3 runs to 15 residues. V trimming: 0 bases; J trimming: 9 bases; junction bases outside the gene matches: 11. From germline, CDR1 is GTSNPN and CDR2 SVGIG (reference sequence). As DNA, the CDR3 is TGTGCCTGGAGTGTAGGGACTACCAACCTGGGTGAGCAGTTCTTC. Its protein is CAWSVGTTNLGEQFF.

The V and J genes are TRBV19 and TRBJ1-5, with 7 bases fitting TRBD1. The CDR3 extends over 16 amino acids. CDR1 is LNHDA and CDR2 is SQIVND in the germline V gene (reference sequence). V was pared by 4 bases and J by 0 bases, with 6 bases of the junction left unmatched. DNA of the CDR3: TGTGCCAGTAGTACCGGACAGGTCAATAGCAATCAGCCCCAGCATTTT. Encoded protein: CASSTGQVNSNQPQHF. Full variable domain (remainder filled in from reference TRBV19 and TRBJ1-5): DGGITQSPKYLFRKEGQNVTLSCEQNLNHDAMYWYRQDPGQGLRLIYYSQIVNDFQKGDIAEGYSVSREKKESFPLTVTSAQKNPTAFYLCASSTGQVNSNQPQHFGDGTRLSIL.

V usage is TRBV30 and J usage is TRBJ2-7, with 8 nucleotides matching TRBD1. This CDR3 has 13 residues. Germline trimming cut 4 bases from V and 3 bases from J; bases unmatched to any gene: 5. Germline V CDR1 and CDR2: GTSNPN, SVGIG (reference sequence). CDR3 bases: TGTGCCTGGAAGGACAGGGCCGGCTACGAGCAGTACTTC. Encoded protein: CAWKDRAGYEQYF. The entire variable domain, with the rest obtained from reference TRBV30 and TRBJ2-7, is as follows: SQTIHQWPATLVQPVGSPLSLECTVEGTSNPNLYWYRQAAGRGLQLLFYSVGIGQISSEVPQNLSASRPQDRQFILSSKKLLLSDSGFYLCAWKDRAGYEQYFGPGTRLTVT.

The chain links TRBV28 to TRBJ1-1; TRBD1 matches at 8 bases. V dropped 7 bases and J dropped 5; count of bases not matched to a gene: 9. The CDR3 loop spans 14 amino acids. Per germline, CDR1 MDHEN and CDR2 SYDVKM. CDR3 nucleotide sequence: TGTGCCAGCAACGGCCCAGGGGGCTGGACTGAAGCTTTCTTT. Translation gives CASNGPGGWTEAFF.

The chain uses TRBV28 and TRBJ2-3, with TRBD1 as a possible D gene (5 bases). The V end was cut by 4 bases, the J end by 10 bases, with 9 bases between. Germline loops: CDR1 MDHEN, CDR2 SYDVKM. This CDR3 comprises 11 residues. The CDR3 sequence: CASSSWTSQYF. CDR3 nucleotides: TGTGCCAGCAGTTCGTGGACATCGCAGTATTTT.

This chain connects TRBV7-3 to TRBJ2-1, with a tentative D call TRBD1 (5 bases). The CDR3 length is 15 residues. Deletions cut 5 bases from V and 4 bases from J, with 15 bases between. Looked up from germline, CDR1 is SGHTA and CDR2 is FQGTGA. The CDR3 nucleotides read TGTGCCAGCAGCACCACCAAGACAGAGTACAATGAGCAGTTCTTC. As protein: CASSTTKTEYNEQFF.

The V call is TRBV7-9, the J call TRBJ1-1, with D unclear. The CDR3 has 12 amino acids. CDR1 is SEHNR and CDR2 is FQNEAQ in the germline V gene (reference sequence). Between the trimmed V and J ends, which lost 2 bases and 1 base, there was a span of 2 bases. As DNA, the CDR3 is TGTGCCAGCAGCTTACAGAACACTGAAGCTTTCTTT. Amino acid sequence: CASSLQNTEAFF.

The genes are TRBV7-8 and TRBJ1-6, with 7 bases identical to TRBD1. The junction had 9 bases not matched to a gene; V was cut back by 5 bases and J by 8 bases. The CDR3 sequence is 15 residues long. Germline loops: CDR1 SGHVS, CDR2 FQNEAQ. The CDR3 spells CASSADRAMHSPLHF. CDR3 nucleotides: TGTGCCAGCAGCGCTGACAGGGCCATGCATTCACCCCTCCACTTT.

This chain connects TRBV2 to TRBJ1-5; possible D gene TRBD1, 6 bases. Germline V gene lookup returns CDR1 SNHLY and CDR2 FYNNEI. V was clipped by 7 bases and J by 3 bases, with 19 bases between them. The CDR3 is 16 amino acids. The CDR3 nucleotides read TGTGCCAGCACCCCCTGGGGGCGCGGGTCCAATCAGCCCCAGCATTTT. Amino acids: CASTPWGRGSNQPQHF.

This chain joins TRBV28 and TRBJ2-1, with TRBD1 identical over 9 bases. The germline CDR1 and CDR2 sequences are MDHEN and SYDVKM. This CDR3 spans 15 amino acids. V trimming: 8 bases; J trimming: 7 bases; junction bases outside the gene matches: 12. CDR3 loop: CASEEQGARMNEQFF. CDR3 bases: TGTGCCAGCGAAGAACAGGGGGCGCGCATGAATGAGCAGTTCTTC. Together with reference TRBV28 and TRBJ2-1, the CDR3 gives the full variable domain: DVKVTQSSRYLVKRTGEKVFLECVQDMDHENMFWYRQDPGLGLRLIYFSYDVKMKEKGDIPEGYSVSREKKERFSLILESASTNQTSMYLCASEEQGARMNEQFFGPGTRLTVL.

J is TRBJ2-7 and V is TRBV29-1, with D perhaps TRBD2 (6 bases). Trimming took off 4 bases at V and 0 bases at J, with 13 bases between the two ends. This CDR3 spans 14 amino acids. Germline values: CDR1 SQVTM, CDR2 ANQGSEA. The CDR3 DNA is TGCAGCGTTGGTCGGTCTAGCGTCTCCTACGAGCAGTACTTC. Its translation: CSVGRSSVSYEQYF.

The chain joins TRBV7-9 to TRBJ1-4; 10 nucleotides agree with TRBD1. V gave up 6 bases and J gave up 6 bases; unmatched junction bases: 7. This CDR3 contains 15 residues. Germline values: CDR1 SEHNR, CDR2 FQNEAQ (reference sequence). This chain's CDR3 is CASSPQTGGYEKLFF. The CDR3 bases are TGTGCCAGCAGTCCCCAGACAGGGGGCTATGAAAAACTGTTTTTT.

This clone was detected only once. The J gene is TRBJ2-1, the V gene TRBV19; 9 bases are shared with TRBD2. CDR3 length: 15 amino acids. CDR1 LNHDA and CDR2 SQIVND come from the germline V gene (reference sequence). Trimming removed 10 bases from V and 0 bases from J; junction bases left unmatched: 7. As DNA, the CDR3 is TGTGCCACCAAGACTAGCGGAAGCTCCTACAATGAGCAGTTCTTC. It translates to CATKTSGSSYNEQFF.

V gene TRBV6-6 combines with J gene TRBJ2-7; 7 bases match TRBD2. The CDR3 consists of 14 residues. Germline CDR1 MNHNY, CDR2 SVGAGI (reference sequence). The V gene end was trimmed by 2 bases and the J gene end by 3 bases; junction bases not matched to a gene: 4. The DNA for the CDR3 is TGTGCCAGCAGTTACCGGGGGAGGGGCTACGAGCAGTACTTC. This sequence encodes CASSYRGRGYEQYF.

This chain connects TRBV29-1 to TRBJ2-7; a possible D gene is TRBD1 (5 bases). The germline V gene has CDR1 SQVTM and CDR2 ANQGSEA. The CDR3 loop spans 13 amino acids. The ends were cut back, 3 bases at V and 6 bases at J, with 15 bases in the middle. The CDR3 spells CSVDLGQPGEQYF. CDR3 coding DNA: TGCAGCGTTGACTTGGGGCAGCCCGGCGAGCAGTACTTC.

This chain uses TRBV6-1 with TRBJ1-4; D gene ambiguous. CDR1 is MNHNS, CDR2 SASEGT, per germline. The ends were cut back, 6 bases at V and 8 bases at J, with 10 bases in the middle. This CDR3 comprises 12 residues. DNA of the CDR3: TGTGCCAGCAGGCCTTATCGGGAAAAACTGTTTTTT. Translated: CASRPYREKLFF.